The clone carrying this TCR beta chain is termed large. The sample is drawn from a study of blood T cell repertoires in COVID-19. Study summary: COVID-19 samples from acute and convalescent phases originated in the United States, Italy and Spain. PBMCs, B-cell-depleted T cells, or T cells were the source of the cDNA or gDNA that made up the material.

Per germline, CDR1 MNHNS and CDR2 SASEGT. The V end was cut by 4 bases, the J end by 0 bases, with 16 bases between. The CDR3 runs to 17 residues. Per the original data handling: Reference gene primer amplification gave estimated nucleated cell counts. Libraries were prepared by immunoSEQ multiplex PCR; TCRdb keeps only in-frame clonotypes and omits some of them. The D gene and trimming were derived from the DNA, and the V and J assignments and clone size from that table. The table lists 52,000 or so clones, around 84% of them singletons. The chain joins TRBV6-1 to TRBJ1-3; weak D call: TRBD1 (6 bases). This sequence originates from a man aged 65-85 years with active COVID-19. Sequenced sample: peripheral blood. The CDR3 coding sequence is TGTGCCAGCAGTGTTGGCGTCAGGGGCCTCTCTGGAAACACCATATATTTT. Translation: CASSVGVRGLSGNTIYF.